Listed here are 20 T cell receptor beta chains from one sample, sequenced in a study of blood T cell repertoires in COVID-19. The table came from immunoSEQ multiplex PCR; TCRdb's copy has only in-frame clones and leaves some out. Of about 50,000 clones in the sample, more than 70% are singletons; the top ten hold roughly 2%. The sample was peripheral blood. The receptors come from a human donor in a cohort sampled during active COVID-19.

The V and J genes are TRBV7-9 and TRBJ1-2; no clear D. V lost 5 bases to trimming and J lost 4 bases, with 26 bases between them. Germline V gene lookup returns CDR1 SEHNR and CDR2 FQNEAQ (reference sequence). This CDR3 has 18 amino acids. The CDR3 DNA follows: TGTGCCAGCAGCCACCCGTCTTCAACCCCCAGGTCGGTCTATGGCTACACCTTC. The encoded protein is CASSHPSSTPRSVYGYTF. Supplemented by reference TRBV7-9 and TRBJ1-2, the full variable domain reads DTGVSQNPRHKITKRGQNVTFRCDPISEHNRLYWYRQTLGQGPEFLTYFQNEAQLEKSRLLSDRFSAERPKGSFSTLEIQRTEQGDSAMYLCASSHPSSTPRSVYGYTFGSGTRLTVV.

The rearrangement links TRBV11-2 to TRBJ2-7; 11 bases are shared with TRBD1. Germline CDR1 and CDR2: SGHAT and FQNNGV. The J segment lost 2 bases and the V segment lost 5 bases, leaving 2 bases of the junction unmatched. The CDR3 is 14 residues long. As DNA, the CDR3 is TGTGCCAGCAGCCGGGGACAGGGGGCCTACGAGCAGTACTTC. It codes for CASSRGQGAYEQYF.

V is TRBV10-3 and J is TRBJ2-3; 8 nucleotides line up with TRBD2. Trimming cost V 6 bases and J 11 bases; bases outside gene matches: 7. The germline V gene has CDR1 ENHRY and CDR2 SYGVKD. This CDR3 has 12 amino acids. The CDR3 here is CAISQTSEGQYF. In nucleotides, the CDR3 is TGTGCCATCAGCCAGACTAGCGAGGGGCAGTATTTT.

The chain joins TRBV6-8 to TRBJ2-4; TRBD1 aligns across 12 bases. V lost 2 bases and J lost 3; bases outside the gene matches: 8. From germline, CDR1 is MNHGY and CDR2 SAAAGT. CDR3 length equals 18 residues. This CDR3 is CASSYLRGQGAVKNIQYF. The CDR3 DNA follows: TGTGCCAGCAGTTACCTCAGGGGACAGGGGGCTGTCAAAAACATTCAGTACTTC.

The rearrangement links TRBV7-2 to TRBJ1-6; D is perhaps TRBD1 (6 bases). V gave up 7 bases and J gave up 3 bases, with 13 bases separating them. This CDR3 is built from 15 residues. CDR1 and CDR2 (germline): SGHTA, FQGNSA. CDR3 loop: CASKGVWGYNSPLHF. The CDR3 DNA sequence: TGTGCCAGCAAGGGGGTTTGGGGCTATAATTCACCCCTCCACTTT.

This clone was counted a few times. The chain links TRBV30 to TRBJ2-2, with D maybe TRBD1 (6 bases). Trimming pared 2 bases from V and 4 bases from J, leaving 11 bases between. The CDR3 is 14 amino acids. The germline V gene encodes CDR1 GTSNPN and CDR2 SVGIG (reference sequence). CDR3 loop: CAWSTTRGTGELFF. DNA of the CDR3: TGTGCCTGGAGTACCACCAGGGGCACCGGGGAGCTGTTTTTT.

This sequence joins TRBV19 and TRBJ2-3, with unresolved D. Germline CDR1 reads LNHDA; CDR2 reads SQIVND (reference sequence). The V end lost 9 bases, the J end lost 0 bases, and 10 bases lay between the germline ends. This CDR3 is 13 amino acids long. In DNA, the CDR3 is TGTGCCAGCCACCCCGGGAGCACAGATACGCAGTATTTT. Amino acids: CASHPGSTDTQYF.

The chain uses TRBV11-2 and TRBJ2-3; no clear D gene. The V and J ends lost 1 base and 3 bases respectively, with 11 bases between them. The length of the CDR3 is 15 residues. Germline CDR1 SGHAT, CDR2 FQNNGV. Here the CDR3 reads CASSLVRLGTDTQYF. DNA for the CDR3: TGTGCCAGCAGCTTAGTGCGGCTTGGTACAGATACGCAGTATTTT.

The chain joins TRBV15 to TRBJ1-2; D is unresolved. V was clipped by 0 bases and J by 5 bases, with 16 bases between them. This CDR3 comprises 16 residues. In germline, CDR1 is LNHNV, CDR2 YYDKDF (reference sequence). CDR3 in DNA: TGTGCCACCAGCAGAGATCTCACCGGGATGGAGTATGGCTACACCTTC. As protein: CATSRDLTGMEYGYTF.

Of note for this clone: Other DNA sequences within the sample encode an identical CDR3. This chain joins TRBV6-5 and TRBJ1-1; 10 nucleotides agree with TRBD1. There are 14 residues in the CDR3. Germline trimming cut 2 bases from V and 6 bases from J; bases unmatched to any gene: 3. The germline CDR1 and CDR2 sequences are MNHEY and SVGAGI. CDR3: CASSYTGQGAEAFF. The DNA of the CDR3 is TGTGCCAGCAGTTACACAGGACAGGGGGCTGAAGCTTTCTTT.

The chain recombines TRBV5-8 with TRBJ2-2; 14 bases are shared with TRBD2. CDR3 length: 19 residues. Trimming at V came to 5 bases and at J to 1 base, leaving 10 bases not matched to a gene. Germline lookup yields CDR1 SGHTS and CDR2 YDEGEE. The CDR3, as DNA: TGTGCCAGCAGTTATTGGGGGACTAGCGGGGGCCTGAACACCGGGGAGCTGTTTTTT. As protein: CASSYWGTSGGLNTGELFF.

The chain uses TRBV11-3 and TRBJ2-1; 14 bases agree with TRBD2. The CDR3 is made up of 18 amino acids. J was trimmed by 0 bases and V by 9 bases; bases with no gene match: 10. The germline gives CDR1 SGHNT, CDR2 YENEEA. The CDR3 spells CARTPGLAGARSYNEQFF. DNA of the CDR3: TGTGCCAGGACACCGGGACTAGCGGGAGCCCGCTCCTACAATGAGCAGTTCTTC.

V and J are TRBV28 and TRBJ1-2, with a tentative D call TRBD1 (5 bases). V was cut by 3 bases and J by 4 bases, with 12 bases left in between. CDR1 is MDHEN, CDR2 SYDVKM, per germline. The CDR3 consists of 14 residues. CDR3 in DNA: TGTGCCAGCAGTTTGGGGCAAGCAGGCTATGGCTACACCTTC. It codes for CASSLGQAGYGYTF.

By sample share, this clone is medium-sized. The CDR3 here is CASSLFPGLDTQYF. DNA of the CDR3: TGTGCCAGCAGTTTATTCCCAGGGTTGGATACGCAGTATTTT. The chain carries TRBV27 and TRBJ2-3; tentatively, D is TRBD1 (5 bases). The ends were cut back, 1 base at V and 6 bases at J, with 11 bases in the middle. The germline gives CDR1 MNHEY, CDR2 SMNVEV (reference sequence). The CDR3 covers 14 residues.

The chain has TRBV3-1 (or the pseudogene TRBV3-2) and TRBJ2-7, with a weak D call TRBD2 (5 bases). Germline V gives CDR1 LGHDT, CDR2 YNNKEL (reference sequence). Trimming took off 3 bases at V and 6 bases at J, with 15 bases between the two ends. The CDR3 extends over 14 amino acids. The CDR3 sequence is CASSHTTEGGEQYF. The CDR3 region has the DNA TGTGCCAGCAGCCACACCACTGAGGGTGGCGAGCAGTACTTC.

The V and J genes are TRBV6-5 and TRBJ1-1; D is possibly TRBD1 (5 bases). This CDR3 has 14 residues. The germline V gene encodes CDR1 MNHEY and CDR2 SVGAGI. Trimming removed 6 bases from V and 0 bases from J, with 11 bases in between. The CDR3 is CASRTGILNTEAFF. CDR3 nucleotides: TGTGCCAGCAGAACAGGCATATTGAACACTGAAGCTTTCTTT.

The chain employs TRBV7-2 and TRBJ2-1, with D possibly TRBD2 on 5 matching bases. With 5 bases removed from V and 5 bases from J, the gap between germline ends came to 10 bases. There are 13 residues in the CDR3. The germline gives CDR1 SGHTA, CDR2 FQGNSA. The CDR3 protein is CASSPDFDNEQFF. For the CDR3, the DNA is TGTGCCAGCAGCCCGGACTTCGACAATGAGCAGTTCTTC.

The chain links TRBV6-4 to TRBJ2-6; D not certain. CDR3 length: 15 amino acids. V dropped 2 bases and J dropped 0 bases, with 5 bases sitting between them. Germline CDR1 reads MRHNA; CDR2 reads SNTAGT. DNA for the CDR3: TGTGCCAGCAGTGACGACTTCTCTGGGGCCAACGTCCTGACTTTC. It specifies CASSDDFSGANVLTF.

The rearrangement joins TRBV7-8 to TRBJ1-3, with D tentatively TRBD1 (6 bases). With 5 bases removed from V and 16 bases from J, the gap between germline ends came to 18 bases. The CDR3 sequence is 12 residues long. Germline lookup yields CDR1 SGHVS and CDR2 FQNEAQ. The CDR3 protein is CASSPAGGQPYF. CDR3 in DNA: TGTGCCAGCAGCCCCGCGGGCGGACAGCCCTATTTT.

The chain uses TRBV7-9 and TRBJ2-4; D is perhaps TRBD1 (8 bases). Looked up from germline, CDR1 is SEHNR and CDR2 is FQNEAQ (reference sequence). Trimming shortened V by 6 bases and J by 8 bases, and 14 bases separated the two germline ends. The CDR3 has 13 residues. For the CDR3, the DNA is TGTGCCAGCAGAGAAACAGGGGGGGACATTCAGTACTTC. Translation gives CASRETGGDIQYF.